Below are 25 T cell receptor beta chains sequenced from a single sample in a study of T cell responses to AZD1222 COVID-19 vaccine. The repertoire was sequenced with immunoSEQ multiplex PCR; TCRdb's copy has only in-frame clones and lacks some. The sample lists around 130,000 clones, roughly 92% seen once, with 5% to 7% in the top ten. The material was peripheral blood, obtained on day 0 of AZD1222 vaccination. Receptor source: an adult in good health.

This chain links TRBV7-9 with TRBJ1-3; TRBD1 matches at 7 bases. V was clipped by 1 base and J by 6 bases; unmatched bases: 3. This CDR3 region has 14 residues. CDR1 and CDR2 (germline): SEHNR, FQNEAQ (reference sequence). CDR3 sequence (DNA): TGTGCCAGCAGCTTAGTCCAGGGGGTAAACACCATATATTTT. Amino acid sequence: CASSLVQGVNTIYF.

The count of this clone is one. The gene calls are TRBV10-3 and TRBJ1-1; possible D gene TRBD1, 5 bases. The CDR3 has 11 amino acids. The V gene's germline CDR1 is ENHRY and CDR2 SYGVKD. Trimming took off 2 bases at V and 14 bases at J, with 12 bases between the two ends. The CDR3, as DNA: TGTGCCATCAGTGAGGGGACGGGTGGATTCTTT. Translating gives CAISEGTGGFF.

The V gene is TRBV6-5, the J gene TRBJ2-1, with a possible D match to TRBD2 (6 bases). V lost 0 bases and J lost 9, with 15 bases in between. Germline V gives CDR1 MNHEY, CDR2 SVGAGI. This CDR3 is built from 15 residues. The CDR3 loop reads CASSYSQYLEGEQFF. The DNA for the CDR3 is TGTGCCAGCAGTTACTCTCAATATCTGGAGGGTGAGCAGTTCTTC.

The chain joins TRBV5-1 to TRBJ2-7, with TRBD1 matching 7 bases. Germline-derived CDR1 and CDR2 are SGHRS and YFSETQ. This CDR3 is built from 17 residues. With V trimmed by 4 bases and J by 0 bases, 13 bases remained unmatched. CDR3 sequence (DNA): TGCGCCAGCAGCCGGAACCCCTCGGGACAGTTCTCCTACGAGCAGTACTTC. Protein sequence: CASSRNPSGQFSYEQYF.

The DNA of the CDR3 is TGTGCCTGGAGTTTCGGGACAAACGAGCAGTACTTC. Amino acids: CAWSFGTNEQYF. This chain joins TRBV30 and TRBJ2-7; maybe TRBD1 (6 bases). Trimming took 2 bases from V and 5 from J, leaving 10 bases between them. The length of the CDR3 is 12 residues. CDR1 is GTSNPN and CDR2 is SVGIG in the germline V gene (reference sequence). Full variable domain (rest looked up from reference TRBV30 and TRBJ2-7): SQTIHQWPATLVQPVGSPLSLECTVEGTSNPNLYWYRQAAGRGLQLLFYSVGIGQISSEVPQNLSASRPQDRQFILSSKKLLLSDSGFYLCAWSFGTNEQYFGPGTRLTVT.

The chain links TRBV5-8 to TRBJ2-7; D ambiguous. This CDR3 is built from 15 residues. Trimming cost V 3 bases and J 4 bases, with 17 bases left between them. Germline V gene data show CDR1 as SGHTS and CDR2 as YDEGEE. The CDR3 sequence is CASSWPDQPQYEQYF. As DNA, the CDR3 is TGTGCCAGCAGCTGGCCGGACCAGCCACAGTACGAGCAGTACTTC. The full variable domain, rest sourced from reference TRBV5-8 and TRBJ2-7, is EAGVTQSPTHLIKTRGQQATLRCSPISGHTSVYWYQQALGLGLQFLLWYDEGEERNRGNFPPRFSGRQFPNYSSELNVNALELEDSALYLCASSWPDQPQYEQYFGPGTRLTVT.

The chain combines TRBV14 with TRBJ1-2; TRBD1 aligns across 10 bases. Germline trimming cut 4 bases from V and 4 bases from J; bases unmatched to any gene: 0. This CDR3 spans 13 amino acids. CDR1 and CDR2 (germline): SGHDN, FVKESK. The CDR3 sequence: CASSRTGGYGYTF. The CDR3 DNA reads TGTGCCAGCAGCCGGACAGGGGGCTATGGCTACACCTTC.

This chain's CDR3 is CASSSRDSNQPQHF. The CDR3 region has the DNA TGTGCCAGCAGCTCGAGAGATAGCAATCAGCCCCAGCATTTT. This rearrangement joins TRBV7-9 to TRBJ1-5; D ambiguous. This CDR3 has 14 amino acids. Trimming removed 4 bases at V and 0 bases at J, with 7 bases between. In germline, CDR1 is SEHNR, CDR2 FQNEAQ (reference sequence).

Written as DNA, the CDR3 is TGTGCCAGCAGTTACTCGGTGACTAGCGGGAGGAGGTTCGATGAGCAGTTCTTC. Its translation is CASSYSVTSGRRFDEQFF. V is TRBV6-2 or TRBV6-3 and J is TRBJ2-1, with 13 bases lining up with TRBD2. Germline V gene data show CDR1 as MNHEY and CDR2 as SVGEGT. The ends lost 0 bases at V and 8 bases at J; junction bases unmatched: 10. This CDR3 has 18 residues.

The J gene is TRBJ1-4, the V gene TRBV7-9; D remains unclear. CDR1 is SEHNR, CDR2 FQNEAQ, per germline (reference sequence). The CDR3 is 13 amino acids. V lost 5 bases to trimming and J lost 14 bases, with 18 bases between them. Here the CDR3 DNA reads TGTGCCAGCAGCCCAGGCGGTGAAAGCTTTCTGTTTTTT. Its translation is CASSPGGESFLFF.

The V gene is TRBV21-1, the J gene TRBJ2-7; the table's D call of TRBD2 was not tested on the DNA. TRBV21-1 is a pseudogene segment. This CDR3 has 19 amino acids. The CDR3 is CASSKVGIRGVLSSYEQYF. CDR3 nucleotides: TGTGCCAGCAGCAAAGTCGGCATACGGGGAGTCCTGAGCTCCTACGAGCAGTACTTC.

The chain links TRBV7-6 to TRBJ2-1; no reliable D call. With 1 base removed from V and 5 bases from J, the gap between germline ends came to 12 bases. Germline V CDR1 and CDR2: SGHVS, FNYEAQ. The CDR3 is made up of 15 amino acids. This CDR3 is CASSLGPGPNNEQFF. Written as DNA, the CDR3 is TGTGCCAGCAGCTTAGGTCCTGGCCCAAACAATGAGCAGTTCTTC.

This clone was detected only a few times. This chain links TRBV19 with TRBJ2-7; 8 bases agree with TRBD1. The CDR3 extends over 14 amino acids. The germline CDR1 and CDR2 sequences are LNHDA and SQIVND (reference sequence). After removal of 6 bases from V and 5 bases from J, the junction contained 9 bases not matched to a gene. In nucleotides, the CDR3 is TGTGCCAGTAGCGAACCAGGGGGCGTCGACGAGCAGTACTTC. It specifies CASSEPGGVDEQYF.

The V call is TRBV18, the J call TRBJ2-7; 12 positions agree with TRBD2. Germline CDR1 and CDR2: KGHSH and LQKENI. The CDR3 spans 15 residues. Germline trimming cut 3 bases from V and 4 bases from J; bases unmatched to any gene: 4. The CDR3, as DNA: TGTGCCAGCTCACCGACTAGCGGGAGCCTTTACGAGCAGTACTTC. It yields the protein CASSPTSGSLYEQYF.

The J gene is TRBJ2-3, the V gene TRBV10-3, with TRBD1 as a possible D gene (6 bases). The germline V and J ends were trimmed by 4 bases and 12 bases, with 14 bases remaining between them. CDR1 ENHRY and CDR2 SYGVKD come from the germline V gene. There are 12 residues in the CDR3. CDR3: CAISVGDTDQYF. The DNA of the CDR3 is TGTGCCATCAGTGTCGGGGACACAGATCAGTATTTT.

V gene TRBV10-2 combines with J gene TRBJ2-7; D is uncertain. CDR3 length: 18 amino acids. The ends were cut back, 4 bases at V and 1 base at J, with 23 bases in the middle. Germline-derived CDR1 and CDR2 are WSHSY and SAAADI. CDR3 sequence reads: CASSGDTRLWNGSYEQYF. CDR3 bases: TGCGCCAGCAGTGGAGACACACGCCTATGGAACGGGTCCTACGAGCAGTACTTC.

This sequence joins TRBV6-6 and TRBJ1-2, with 7 bases matching TRBD1. After removal of 0 bases from V and 4 bases from J, the junction contained 8 bases not matched to a gene. In germline, CDR1 is MNHNY, CDR2 SVGAGI (reference sequence). The CDR3 is made up of 16 amino acids. CDR3 nucleotide sequence: TGTGCCAGCAGTTACTCAACAGGGGATTGGGGCTATGGCTACACCTTC. This encodes CASSYSTGDWGYGYTF.

V usage is TRBV4-2 and J usage is TRBJ2-7; 14 bases agree with TRBD2. The CDR3 has 16 amino acids. The germline CDR1 and CDR2 sequences are LGHNA and YNFKEQ. J lost 5 bases, V lost 4 bases, and 7 bases had no gene match. The CDR3 DNA sequence: TGTGCCAGCAGCCGGGGGACTAGCGGGAGAGGGGACGAGCAGTACTTC. Encoded protein: CASSRGTSGRGDEQYF.

CDR3 DNA: TGCGCCAGCAGCCAAGACTCCAGGGGAGCTTTCTTT. The encoded protein is CASSQDSRGAFF. The J gene is TRBJ1-1, the V gene TRBV4-3; D is possibly TRBD1 (6 bases). Germline-derived CDR1 and CDR2 are LGHNA and YSLEER. The CDR3 sequence is 12 residues long. The V and J ends lost 0 bases and 10 bases respectively, with 9 bases between them.

V and J are TRBV2 and TRBJ1-5; possibly TRBD1 for D (5 bases). V shed 0 bases and J shed 1 base, with 13 bases lying between them. Germline CDR1 and CDR2: SNHLY and FYNNEI. The CDR3 contains 17 residues. For the CDR3, the DNA is TGTGCCAGCAGTGAAGCTCATGGGGGGTGGAGCAATCAGCCCCAGCATTTT. It specifies CASSEAHGGWSNQPQHF.

The table lists this clone with a count of one. The rearrangement joins TRBV2 to TRBJ2-1; possibly TRBD1 for D (5 bases). Germline assignment: CDR1 SNHLY and CDR2 FYNNEI. The CDR3 extends over 13 amino acids. V dropped 6 bases and J dropped 5 bases, with 11 bases sitting between them. The CDR3 nucleotides are TGTGCCAGCAGGGCGACAGAGGACAATGAGCAGTTCTTC. Protein sequence: CASRATEDNEQFF. Based on the CDR3 plus reference TRBV2 and TRBJ2-1, the full variable domain is EPEVTQTPSHQVTQMGQEVILRCVPISNHLYFYWYRQILGQKVEFLVSFYNNEISEKSEIFDDQFSVERPDGSNFTLKIRSTKLEDSAMYFCASRATEDNEQFFGPGTRLTVL.

This rearrangement joins TRBV5-1 to TRBJ2-1; D is unclear. Looked up from germline, CDR1 is SGHRS and CDR2 is YFSETQ. V gave up 2 bases and J gave up 8 bases, with 11 bases separating them. This CDR3 comprises 13 residues. The CDR3 DNA follows: TGCGCCAGCAGCTTAGAGAGTACTTATGAGCAGTTCTTC. It is translated as CASSLESTYEQFF.

The chain has TRBV10-3 and TRBJ2-2; 7 bases are shared with TRBD1. Germline V lookup: CDR1 ENHRY, CDR2 SYGVKD. The ends lost 7 bases at V and 3 bases at J; junction bases unmatched: 8. The CDR3 contains 15 residues. The CDR3 DNA follows: TGTGCCATCAAACGGACAGGAAAAGACACCGGGGAGCTGTTTTTT. Protein: CAIKRTGKDTGELFF.

The rearrangement uses TRBV27 and TRBJ2-7, with a tentative D call TRBD2 (6 bases). Germline V gene lookup returns CDR1 MNHEY and CDR2 SMNVEV (reference sequence). CDR3 size: 14 residues. V was shortened by 5 bases and J by 4 bases, with 15 bases between the two germline ends. The DNA for the CDR3 is TGTGCCAGCAGTCCCGGCGGGATTCGGTACGAGCAGTACTTC. Translation: CASSPGGIRYEQYF.

V usage is TRBV27 and J usage is TRBJ1-5; 12 nucleotides line up with TRBD1. The CDR3 covers 15 residues. V was clipped by 5 bases and J by 9 bases; unmatched bases: 8. Germline values: CDR1 MNHEY, CDR2 SMNVEV (reference sequence). This CDR3 is CASSRQGQGAGPQHF. The CDR3 DNA is TGTGCCAGCAGTCGCCAGGGACAGGGGGCGGGGCCCCAGCATTTT.